The text below deals with one T cell receptor (beta chain). This entry is derived from a study of blood T cell repertoires in COVID-19. Here immunoSEQ multiplex PCR was the method, and the copy in TCRdb shows in-frame clones only, minus some. The table has 150,000 or so clones, 75% to 80% seen once. The sequence came from a woman between 45 and 60 years old who had recovered from COVID-19. Material for sequencing was PBMCs or T cells enriched from blood (not recorded which).

CDR3 sequence (DNA): TGTGCCAGCAGCCTACTACCCGGGACTAGCGGCAGCTCCTACAATGAGCAGTTCTTC. Its protein is CASSLLPGTSGSSYNEQFF. The chain uses TRBV7-3 and TRBJ2-1; 11 bases line up with TRBD2. With 5 bases clipped from V and 0 bases from J, the junction kept 12 bases outside the gene matches. CDR1 and CDR2 (germline): SGHTA, FQGTGA. The CDR3 is 19 residues long.